This T cell receptor (beta chain) was sequenced during a study of response to subunit inactivated influenza vaccine. Findings and caveats of the study: The authors suggested that every seasonal influenza vaccination recruits few new T cells.

Trimming stripped 0 bases from V and 2 bases from J, with 3 bases between. Per germline, CDR1 SGHRS and CDR2 YFSETQ. This CDR3 contains 13 residues. This clonotype was detected ten times or more. Antigen specificity is unknown. TCRdb reprocessed the RT-PCR reads via MiXCR and lists one record per CDR3 protein. The data hold roughly 570,000 distinct CDR3 sequences, with around 15% observed a single time. Sequencing was performed on PBMCs from blood, taken roughly 12 days after vaccination. The J gene is TRBJ2-1, the V gene TRBV5-1; unclear D gene. This TCR was recovered from a man aged 50 to 60 who received an inactivated influenza vaccine. The CDR3 sequence: CASSLEAYNEQFF. The CDR3 DNA reads TGCGCCAGCAGCTTGGAAGCCTACAATGAGCAGTTCTTC.